This T cell receptor beta chain was retrieved from a study of shared clonotypes between healthy human individuals. Study-wide points: The sharing of about 5% of naive CD4 clonotypes was seen across several donors. Deeper or shallower sequencing was expected to change how clonotypes are shared among donors.

Per the germline V gene, CDR1 is SGHDT and CDR2 is YYEEEE. With 4 bases clipped from V and 7 bases from J, the junction kept 7 bases outside the gene matches. This CDR3 region has 15 residues. A word on this clone: Its antigen is not identified.

The authors loaded approximately 220 ng DNA, 25,000 to 30,000 T cell genomes, into sorted-subset replicate PCRs. Measured with immunoSEQ multiplex PCR; TCRdb has only the in-frame clones, and not every one. The table records approximately 2,200,000 clones, about 93% of them present only once. Naive CD8 cells lacked CD45RO and underwent positive selection for CCR7, leaving out terminally differentiated effector memory CD45RA+ cells. This TCR was sampled from a man younger than 30 in good health. Some clones in this sample may be carry-over from other donors' samples. Input material: naive CD8+ T cells from PBMCs. The chain has TRBV5-6 and TRBJ2-1; 11 bases are shared with TRBD1. The chain's CDR3 is CASSVRTGGGNEQFF. The DNA for the CDR3 is TGTGCCAGCAGCGTAAGGACAGGGGGCGGGAATGAGCAGTTCTTC.